Sequencing of this T cell receptor beta chain was carried out in a study of T cell responses to AZD1222 COVID-19 vaccine. Findings of the study overall: Within unmutated variant regions lay the reported targets of nearly half of spike-specific TCRs.

Some clones are missing from TCRdb's copy, which holds only in-frame ones; the method was immunoSEQ multiplex PCR. The sample lists 150,000 or so clones; 90% to 95% were seen once. The V end was cut by 0 bases, the J end by 0 bases, with 11 bases between. Germline assignment: CDR1 LNHNV and CDR2 YYDKDF (reference sequence). CDR3 length: 16 amino acids. Points on this clone: Its specificity is not known.

This sequence originates from an adult in good health. V usage is TRBV15 and J usage is TRBJ1-1; D is unresolved. The sample here was peripheral blood, taken on day 0 of AZD1222 vaccination. CDR3 protein: CATSRDTHSLNTEAFF. The CDR3 DNA follows: TGTGCCACCAGCAGAGATACCCACAGCTTGAACACTGAAGCTTTCTTT.